This entry concerns a single T cell receptor (beta chain). Its antigen is still unknown. The CDR3 has 15 amino acids. V trimming: 3 bases; J trimming: 3 bases; junction bases outside the gene matches: 5. Germline V gives CDR1 MNHNS, CDR2 SASEGT. Primers used in a second PCR of roughly 6 to 12 cycles were a sample-barcoded 5' primer and a J-beta primer mix. TCRdb called the 5' RACE reads again in MiXCR, with one record for every CDR3 protein. The profile shows nearly 800,000 distinct CDR3 sequences, around 25% of them singletons. These data come from a study of blood T cells in healthy people across ages. General study points: Changes in expanded clonotypes were possibly confounded, as the CMV status of donors was unknown.

Around 9 milliliters of peripheral blood were drawn from each donor into EDTA-treated tubes. These data were also filed under a second study, of T cells of mothers and their children.

This TCR came from a boy younger than 18 in good health. The chain joins TRBV6-1 to TRBJ1-5; 7 positions match TRBD1. Sequences were obtained from blood. CDR3 sequence (DNA): TGTGCCAGCAGTGAGTGGGGACAGATCAATCAGCCCCAGCATTTT. Amino acids: CASSEWGQINQPQHF.